A selection of T cell receptor beta chains follows, all from one sample in a study of T-cell reconstitution after alpha-beta-depleted transplantation in children. TCRdb processed the PCR reads anew with MiXCR; each CDR3 protein has one entry. The sample lists roughly 100,000 distinct CDR3 sequences, over 6% seen once, with 16% in the top ten. The material sequenced was PBMCs, taken before TCRalphabeta/CD19-depleted stem cell transplant. These receptors all stem from a boy between 2 and 10 years old with acute lymphoblastic leukemia, due to receive a stem cell transplant. CDR3s include the opening cysteine and the closing phenylalanine or tryptophan. Each record gives: clone size, J gene, D gene, V gene, CDR3 protein, CDR3 DNA. A D gene is named only where the DNA matches it firmly. Some rows have no size entry. The others give once, few or many, or a class for an expanded clone.

abundance: -
j_gene: TRBJ2-5
d_gene: -
v_gene: TRBV6-1
CDR3aa: CASPNGASEETQYF
CDR3nt: TGTGCCAGCCCTAACGGGGCTAGCGAAGAGACCCAGTACTTC

abundance: few
j_gene: TRBJ1-6
d_gene: -
v_gene: TRBV12-3/TRBV12-4
CDR3aa: CASGGAQNSPLHF
CDR3nt: TGTGCCAGCGGAGGGGCTCAGAATTCACCCCTCCACTTT

abundance: many
j_gene: TRBJ1-5
d_gene: -
v_gene: TRBV5-5
CDR3aa: CASSLRRIDQPQHF
CDR3nt: TGTGCCAGCAGCTTGAGAAGGATCGATCAGCCCCAGCATTTT

abundance: many
j_gene: TRBJ2-3
d_gene: TRBD1
v_gene: TRBV7-9
CDR3aa: CASSAPGQGREDTQYF
CDR3nt: TGTGCCAGCAGCGCTCCGGGACAGGGTCGAGAAGATACGCAGTATTTT

abundance: many
j_gene: TRBJ2-7
d_gene: -
v_gene: TRBV7-2
CDR3aa: CASSFLTGYEQYF
CDR3nt: TGTGCCAGCAGCTTCCTTACAGGATACGAGCAGTACTTC

abundance: -
j_gene: TRBJ1-3
d_gene: -
v_gene: TRBV18
CDR3aa: CASSPVTGNTIYF
CDR3nt: TGTGCCAGCTCACCAGTTACTGGAAACACCATATATTTT

abundance: few
j_gene: TRBJ2-1
d_gene: -
v_gene: TRBV18
CDR3aa: CASSQGEYNEQFF
CDR3nt: TGTGCCAGCTCACAGGGGGAGTACAATGAGCAGTTCTTC

abundance: -
j_gene: TRBJ2-5
d_gene: -
v_gene: TRBV7-3
CDR3aa: CASSLGGGNQETQYF
CDR3nt: TGTGCCAGCAGCTTAGGGGGTGGCAACCAAGAGACCCAGTACTTC

abundance: -
j_gene: TRBJ2-1
d_gene: TRBD2
v_gene: TRBV25-1
CDR3aa: CASSESGGGNNEQFF
CDR3nt: TGTGCCAGCAGCGAATCTGGCGGGGGAAACAATGAGCAGTTCTTC

abundance: few
j_gene: TRBJ2-5
d_gene: TRBD2
v_gene: TRBV2
CDR3aa: CVSRPLAGAQETQYF
CDR3nt: TGTGTCAGCAGACCATTAGCGGGGGCCCAAGAGACCCAGTACTTC

abundance: many
j_gene: TRBJ2-5
d_gene: -
v_gene: TRBV20-1
CDR3aa: CSAPGPGETQYF
CDR3nt: TGCAGTGCTCCGGGACCGGGGGAGACCCAGTACTTC

abundance: many
j_gene: TRBJ2-7
d_gene: TRBD2
v_gene: TRBV6-2/TRBV6-3
CDR3aa: CASSSWTSGTYEQYF
CDR3nt: TGTGCCAGCAGCTCCTGGACTAGCGGAACCTACGAGCAGTACTTC

abundance: many
j_gene: TRBJ2-1
d_gene: -
v_gene: TRBV5-1
CDR3aa: CASSLSFHEQFF
CDR3nt: TGCGCCAGCAGCTTGTCTTTCCATGAGCAGTTCTTC

abundance: -
j_gene: TRBJ2-5
d_gene: TRBD2
v_gene: TRBV20-1
CDR3aa: CSAGRGIETQYF
CDR3nt: TGCAGTGCGGGGAGGGGTATAGAGACCCAGTACTTC

abundance: -
j_gene: TRBJ2-1
d_gene: -
v_gene: TRBV7-8
CDR3aa: CASSPRGPINNEQFF
CDR3nt: TGTGCCAGCAGCCCGCGGGGGCCCATAAACAATGAGCAGTTCTTC

abundance: few
j_gene: TRBJ1-1
d_gene: -
v_gene: TRBV7-9
CDR3aa: CASSLAFGRADTEAFF
CDR3nt: TGTGCCAGCAGCTTAGCGTTTGGCAGGGCGGATACTGAAGCTTTCTTT

abundance: few
j_gene: TRBJ2-7
d_gene: -
v_gene: TRBV7-2
CDR3aa: CASSGGTVYEQYF
CDR3nt: TGTGCCAGCAGCGGCGGGACAGTATACGAGCAGTACTTC

abundance: many
j_gene: TRBJ2-7
d_gene: -
v_gene: TRBV3-1
CDR3aa: CASSHGAWKTYEQYF
CDR3nt: TGTGCCAGCAGCCATGGGGCCTGGAAGACCTACGAGCAGTACTTC

abundance: -
j_gene: TRBJ1-1
d_gene: -
v_gene: TRBV2
CDR3aa: CASSEGPGPNTEAFF
CDR3nt: TGTGCCAGCAGTGAAGGCCCGGGGCCGAACACTGAAGCTTTCTTT

abundance: -
j_gene: TRBJ2-1
d_gene: -
v_gene: TRBV4-3
CDR3aa: CASSQEGGTGNEQFF
CDR3nt: TGCGCCAGCAGCCAAGAGGGGGGCACGGGTAATGAGCAGTTCTTC

abundance: -
j_gene: TRBJ1-2
d_gene: -
v_gene: TRBV20-1
CDR3aa: CSTTDTVNYGYTF
CDR3nt: TGCAGTACTACTGACACGGTCAACTATGGCTACACCTTC

abundance: -
j_gene: TRBJ1-1
d_gene: -
v_gene: TRBV18
CDR3aa: CASSPGQIYTEAFF
CDR3nt: TGTGCCAGCTCACCCGGACAGATATACACTGAAGCTTTCTTT

abundance: many
j_gene: TRBJ1-6
d_gene: -
v_gene: TRBV27
CDR3aa: CASSKFVSEPYNSPLHF
CDR3nt: TGTGCCAGCAGTAAATTCGTTTCCGAGCCCTATAATTCACCCCTCCACTTT

abundance: few
j_gene: TRBJ1-1
d_gene: -
v_gene: TRBV27
CDR3aa: CASRSWDGTEAFF
CDR3nt: TGTGCCAGCAGGTCATGGGATGGAACTGAAGCTTTCTTT

abundance: many
j_gene: TRBJ2-2
d_gene: -
v_gene: TRBV3-1
CDR3aa: CASSLIAVTNTGELFF
CDR3nt: TGTGCCAGCAGCCTTATAGCGGTTACGAACACCGGGGAGCTGTTTTTT

abundance: many
j_gene: TRBJ2-3
d_gene: -
v_gene: TRBV3-1
CDR3aa: CASSQEIRETLTDTQYF
CDR3nt: TGTGCCAGCAGCCAAGAGATCCGGGAGACCTTAACAGATACGCAGTATTTT

abundance: -
j_gene: TRBJ2-7
d_gene: -
v_gene: TRBV11-3
CDR3aa: CASSSGPFDEQYF
CDR3nt: TGTGCCAGCAGCTCCGGCCCTTTCGACGAGCAGTACTTC

abundance: -
j_gene: TRBJ1-5
d_gene: -
v_gene: TRBV3-1
CDR3aa: CASCPFNQPQHF
CDR3nt: TGTGCCAGCTGCCCGTTTAATCAGCCCCAGCATTTT

abundance: many
j_gene: TRBJ2-1
d_gene: TRBD2
v_gene: TRBV12-3/TRBV12-4
CDR3aa: CASRDKRGSSYNEQFF
CDR3nt: TGTGCCAGCAGGGATAAGCGGGGGAGCTCCTACAATGAGCAGTTCTTC

abundance: many
j_gene: TRBJ1-1
d_gene: TRBD1
v_gene: TRBV5-1
CDR3aa: CASSLGGQGANTEAFF
CDR3nt: TGCGCCAGCAGCTTGGGGGGACAGGGCGCGAACACTGAAGCTTTCTTT

abundance: many
j_gene: TRBJ2-7
d_gene: -
v_gene: TRBV3-1
CDR3aa: CASSQRQEYEEQYF
CDR3nt: TGTGCCAGCAGCCAAAGACAGGAATACGAAGAGCAGTACTTC

abundance: many
j_gene: TRBJ1-4
d_gene: -
v_gene: TRBV7-2
CDR3aa: CASSLAGAANEKLFF
CDR3nt: TGTGCCAGCAGCTTAGCGGGAGCAGCGAACGAAAAACTGTTTTTT

abundance: many
j_gene: TRBJ2-7
d_gene: TRBD2
v_gene: TRBV29-1
CDR3aa: CSVEGVAGFSYEQYF
CDR3nt: TGCAGCGTTGAAGGCGTAGCGGGGTTCTCCTACGAGCAGTACTTC

abundance: many
j_gene: TRBJ2-1
d_gene: TRBD2
v_gene: TRBV5-1
CDR3aa: CASSFGSGVYNEQFF
CDR3nt: TGCGCCAGCAGCTTTGGTAGCGGGGTATACAATGAGCAGTTCTTC

abundance: -
j_gene: TRBJ2-5
d_gene: -
v_gene: TRBV12-3/TRBV12-4
CDR3aa: CASSYLARASQETQYF
CDR3nt: TGTGCCAGCAGTTACCTAGCGCGCGCCTCCCAAGAGACCCAGTACTTC

abundance: many
j_gene: TRBJ2-7
d_gene: -
v_gene: TRBV4-3
CDR3aa: CASSQGGPGAPSYEQYF
CDR3nt: TGCGCCAGCAGCCAAGGTGGACCGGGGGCCCCCTCCTACGAGCAGTACTTC

abundance: many
j_gene: TRBJ1-6
d_gene: TRBD1
v_gene: TRBV3-1
CDR3aa: CASSPPTGGHSPLHF
CDR3nt: TGTGCCAGCAGCCCCCCGACAGGGGGCCACTCACCCCTCCACTTT